The 8 T cell receptor beta chains given below trace back to one sample, sequenced in a study of T cells after yellow fever vaccination. Using its own MiXCR run on the 5' RACE reads, TCRdb lists one record per CDR3 protein. The table includes about 360,000 distinct CDR3 sequences, over 5% detected once. Sequencing used PBMCs, obtained 5 days after the yellow fever booster vaccination. Receptors originate from a man aged 25 to 45 who received the YFV17D yellow fever vaccine.

Many counts were recorded for this clonotype. This chain connects TRBV9 to TRBJ2-1; TRBD2 aligns across 11 bases. Germline CDR1 SGDLS, CDR2 YYNGEE. The CDR3 length is 16 residues. The V and J ends lost 0 bases and 7 bases, in that order; junction bases with no gene match: 6. DNA for the CDR3: TGTGCCAGCAGCGTAGGTCCCCTAGCGGGGGGAAATGAGCAGTTCTTC. Translation: CASSVGPLAGGNEQFF.

This clonotype was counted a few times. V is TRBV10-3 and J is TRBJ2-1; weak D call: TRBD2 (7 bases). Looked up from germline, CDR1 is ENHRY and CDR2 is SYGVKD. The CDR3 covers 12 residues. Trimming removed 7 bases at V and 7 bases at J, with 11 bases between. CDR3 sequence: CAIKGGENEQFF. The CDR3 bases are TGTGCCATCAAAGGGGGGGAGAATGAGCAGTTCTTC.

The CDR3 nucleotides are TGTGCCAGTCGGCCTTTTGGTAGGGGCGACACTGAAGCTTTCTTT. Its protein is CASRPFGRGDTEAFF. The V call is TRBV6-1, the J call TRBJ1-1, with a weak D call TRBD1 (5 bases). Looked up from germline, CDR1 is MNHNS and CDR2 is SASEGT. Trimming shortened V by 9 bases and J by 3 bases, and 20 bases separated the two germline ends. There are 15 residues in the CDR3.

This clonotype was counted at least ten times. The chain combines TRBV28 with TRBJ2-7; no clear D gene. The V and J ends lost 6 bases and 2 bases respectively, with 17 bases between them. The CDR3 sequence is 15 residues long. CDR1 is MDHEN and CDR2 is SYDVKM in the germline V gene. The CDR3 coding sequence is TGTGCCAGCAGCCGCGAGGTGGCGTTTACCTACGAGCAGTACTTC. This sequence encodes CASSREVAFTYEQYF. The variable domain in full, completed from reference TRBV28 and TRBJ2-7, reads DVKVTQSSRYLVKRTGEKVFLECVQDMDHENMFWYRQDPGLGLRLIYFSYDVKMKEKGDIPEGYSVSREKKERFSLILESASTNQTSMYLCASSREVAFTYEQYFGPGTRLTVT.

This clonotype was seen a handful of times. The chain recombines TRBV29-1 with TRBJ2-6, with D hard to call. This CDR3 region has 13 residues. From germline, CDR1 is SQVTM and CDR2 ANQGSEA. Trimming stripped 4 bases from V and 7 bases from J, with 11 bases between. The CDR3 DNA sequence: TGCAGCGTTGGGAGTATGGTCGCCAACGTCCTGACTTTC. The encoded protein is CSVGSMVANVLTF. Using reference TRBV29-1 and TRBJ2-6 for the parts outside the CDR3, the full variable domain is SAVISQKPSRDICQRGTSLTIQCQVDSQVTMMFWYRQQPGQSLTLIATANQGSEATYESGFVIDKFPISRPNLTFSTLTVSNMSPEDSSIYLCSVGSMVANVLTFGAGSRLTVL.

This clonotype was picked up many times. This chain links TRBV7-2 with TRBJ2-1, with a tentative D call TRBD2 (6 bases). Between the trimmed V and J ends, which lost 4 bases and 2 bases, there was a span of 12 bases. CDR3 length equals 15 residues. CDR1 is SGHTA and CDR2 is FQGNSA in the germline V gene. CDR3 in DNA: TGTGCCAGCAGCTACTCTAGCGCGACCTACAATGAGCAGTTCTTC. Residues: CASSYSSATYNEQFF.

This clonotype was seen only a few times. The genes are TRBV19 and TRBJ2-7; 9 bases line up with TRBD2. The ends lost 6 bases at V and 7 bases at J; junction bases unmatched: 19. CDR1 is LNHDA and CDR2 is SQIVND in the germline V gene (reference sequence). This CDR3 spans 17 amino acids. CDR3 bases: TGTGCCAGTAGCAATAGCGGGAGTACGTTGTTCCTTGGAGAGCAGTACTTC. Translating gives CASSNSGSTLFLGEQYF.

The chain uses TRBV5-8 and TRBJ2-1; 9 bases map to TRBD2. The CDR3 loop spans 17 amino acids. V was clipped by 0 bases and J by 4 bases; unmatched bases: 8. Per germline, CDR1 SGHTS and CDR2 YDEGEE. CDR3 coding DNA: TGTGCCAGCAGCTTGGAAGGGCTAGCGGGACTATACAATGAGCAGTTCTTC. It is translated as CASSLEGLAGLYNEQFF.